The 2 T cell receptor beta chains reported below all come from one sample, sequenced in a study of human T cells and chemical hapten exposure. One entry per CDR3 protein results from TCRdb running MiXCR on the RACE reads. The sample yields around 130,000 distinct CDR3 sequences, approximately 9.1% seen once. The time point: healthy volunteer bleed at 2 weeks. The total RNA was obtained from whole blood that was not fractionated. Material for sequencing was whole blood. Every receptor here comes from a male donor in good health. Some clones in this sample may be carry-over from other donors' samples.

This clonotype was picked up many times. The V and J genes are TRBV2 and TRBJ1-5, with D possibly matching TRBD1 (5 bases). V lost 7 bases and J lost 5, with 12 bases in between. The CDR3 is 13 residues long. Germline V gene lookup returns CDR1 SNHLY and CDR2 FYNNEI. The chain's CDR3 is CASKTGGDQPQHF. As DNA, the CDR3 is TGTGCCAGCAAAACAGGAGGAGATCAGCCCCAGCATTTT.

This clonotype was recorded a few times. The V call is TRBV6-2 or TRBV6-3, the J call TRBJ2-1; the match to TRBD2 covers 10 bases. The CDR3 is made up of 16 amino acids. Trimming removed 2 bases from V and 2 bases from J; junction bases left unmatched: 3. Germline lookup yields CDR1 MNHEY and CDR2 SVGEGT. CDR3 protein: CASSYEGTSAYNEQFF. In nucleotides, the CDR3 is TGTGCCAGCAGTTACGAAGGGACTAGCGCCTACAATGAGCAGTTCTTC.